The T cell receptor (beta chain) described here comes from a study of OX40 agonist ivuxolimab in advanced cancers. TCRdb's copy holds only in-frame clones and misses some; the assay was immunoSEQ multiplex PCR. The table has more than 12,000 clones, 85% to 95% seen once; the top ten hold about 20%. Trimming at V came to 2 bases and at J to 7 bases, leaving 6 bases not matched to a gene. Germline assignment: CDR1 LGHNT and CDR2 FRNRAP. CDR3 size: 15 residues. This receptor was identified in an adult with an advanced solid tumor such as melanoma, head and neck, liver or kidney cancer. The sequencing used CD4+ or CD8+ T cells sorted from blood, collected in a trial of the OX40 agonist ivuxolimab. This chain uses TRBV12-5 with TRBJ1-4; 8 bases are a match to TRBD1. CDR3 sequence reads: CASGLPSTGVEKLFF. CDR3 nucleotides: TGTGCTAGTGGTTTGCCATCGACAGGGGTTGAAAAACTGTTTTTT.